One sample yielded the 28 T cell receptor beta chains listed below, sequenced in a study of technical replicates of blood from several donors. Measured with immunoSEQ multiplex PCR; TCRdb has only the in-frame clones, and not every one. The repertoire holds 65,000 to 95,000 clones, with around 86% as singletons. The source material was PBMCs. These receptors were obtained from a human donor in good health. Some clones in this sample may be carry-over from other donors' samples.

The CDR3 region is CASSFWGGPEQYF. The CDR3 DNA sequence: TGCGCCAGCAGCTTCTGGGGGGGGCCCGAGCAGTACTTC. The rearrangement links TRBV5-1 to TRBJ2-7; D perhaps matches TRBD2 (7 bases). Trimming pared 2 bases from V and 6 bases from J, leaving 12 bases between. The CDR3 is 13 residues long. Germline loops: CDR1 SGHRS, CDR2 YFSETQ.

This clone was observed once. The chain has TRBV19 and TRBJ1-2, with TRBD1 matching 8 bases. Trimming removed 3 bases from V and 1 base from J; junction bases left unmatched: 1. CDR3 length equals 14 residues. In germline, CDR1 is LNHDA, CDR2 SQIVND (reference sequence). CDR3 residues: CASSMGQVNYGYTF. CDR3 nucleotide sequence: TGTGCCAGTAGTATGGGACAGGTTAACTATGGCTACACCTTC.

The gene calls are TRBV9 and TRBJ1-1, with D possibly TRBD1 on 6 matching bases. Trimming stripped 2 bases from V and 7 bases from J, with 15 bases between. This CDR3 comprises 14 residues. Per the germline V gene, CDR1 is SGDLS and CDR2 is YYNGEE. The CDR3 loop reads CASSVAGAGSEAFF. Here the CDR3 DNA reads TGTGCCAGCAGCGTCGCGGGGGCGGGTAGTGAAGCTTTCTTT.

The rearrangement links TRBV6-5 to TRBJ2-7, with D perhaps matching TRBD2 (6 bases). The CDR3 totals 16 residues. Germline loops: CDR1 MNHEY, CDR2 SVGAGI. Trimming left V 1 base short and J 0 bases short, with 13 bases between. The CDR3 is CASSYFLPSASYEQYF. CDR3 nucleotides: TGTGCCAGCAGTTACTTCTTACCTAGCGCCTCCTACGAGCAGTACTTC.

The chain has TRBV5-1 and TRBJ2-1; 9 nucleotides align to TRBD2. The V and J ends lost 4 bases and 5 bases, in that order; junction bases with no gene match: 10. CDR1 and CDR2 (germline): SGHRS, YFSETQ. This CDR3 is 16 amino acids long. The CDR3, as DNA: TGCGCCAGCAGCATCCGTGGGGCGGGGGGGGACAATGAGCAGTTCTTC. The encoded protein is CASSIRGAGGDNEQFF.

The rearrangement joins TRBV5-1 to TRBJ2-2; TRBD2 might be the D (6 bases). Trimming removed 0 bases from V and 7 bases from J, with 13 bases in between. The CDR3 consists of 15 residues. Looked up from germline, CDR1 is SGHRS and CDR2 is YFSETQ. CDR3 nucleotides: TGCGCCAGCAGCTTGGAGGCTAGCGTTATCGGGGAGCTGTTTTTT. Its translation is CASSLEASVIGELFF.

V is TRBV6-1 and J is TRBJ1-1, with D possibly being TRBD1 (5 bases). The V end was cut by 2 bases, the J end by 7 bases, with 8 bases between. CDR3 length: 12 amino acids. Germline loops: CDR1 MNHNS, CDR2 SASEGT. Here the CDR3 reads CASSERGLEAFF. Written as DNA, the CDR3 is TGTGCCAGCAGTGAAAGGGGTCTTGAAGCTTTCTTT.

The chain uses TRBV6-1 and TRBJ1-5; tentative D call: TRBD1 (6 bases). The germline V and J ends were trimmed by 4 bases and 0 bases, with 22 bases remaining between them. The germline gives CDR1 MNHNS, CDR2 SASEGT. The CDR3 sequence is 19 residues long. CDR3 sequence: CASSGDRQTPIYSNQPQHF. CDR3 coding DNA: TGTGCCAGCAGTGGCGACAGGCAAACGCCGATTTATAGCAATCAGCCCCAGCATTTT.

The rearrangement joins TRBV5-4 to TRBJ1-2; D unresolved. This CDR3 spans 13 amino acids. V was pared by 0 bases and J by 8 bases, with 11 bases between. Germline assignment: CDR1 SGHNT and CDR2 YYREEE (reference sequence). CDR3 sequence (DNA): TGTGCCAGCAGCTTGGCCGACACAGTCGGCTACACCTTC. Translating it yields CASSLADTVGYTF.

The rearrangement links TRBV12-5 to TRBJ1-4, with a weak D call TRBD1 (6 bases). Trimming removed 1 base at V and 12 bases at J, with 18 bases between. Germline assignment: CDR1 LGHNT and CDR2 FRNRAP. The CDR3 has 15 residues. Written as DNA, the CDR3 is TGTGCTAGTGGTTTGGGCTCGGACAGCCGAAAGGAACTGTTTTTT. Amino acid sequence: CASGLGSDSRKELFF.

The chain links TRBV14 to TRBJ2-5; TRBD2 is a possible D gene (5 bases). This CDR3 has 13 residues. V shed 4 bases and J shed 5 bases, with 11 bases lying between them. The V gene's germline CDR1 is SGHDN and CDR2 FVKESK. The CDR3 bases are TGTGCCAGCAGCCGATCTAGCTGGGAGACCCAGTACTTC. Translating gives CASSRSSWETQYF.

The V gene is TRBV10-3, the J gene TRBJ1-1; 9 bases map to TRBD1. CDR1 and CDR2 from the germline V gene are ENHRY and SYGVKD. The CDR3 runs 14 residues. V gave up 10 bases and J gave up 0 bases; unmatched junction bases: 6. CDR3 residues: CASRDRVMNTEAFF. The CDR3 DNA follows: TGTGCCAGCCGGGACAGGGTAATGAACACTGAAGCTTTCTTT.

The V and J genes are TRBV4-3 and TRBJ2-4; TRBD2 is a possible D gene (6 bases). Germline V gives CDR1 LGHNA, CDR2 YSLEER. This CDR3 comprises 15 residues. V gave up 0 bases and J gave up 6 bases, with 12 bases separating them. In nucleotides, the CDR3 is TGCGCCAGCAGCCAAGAGTTAGCGGAGATAAACATTCAGTACTTC. The encoded protein is CASSQELAEINIQYF.

This rearrangement joins TRBV27 to TRBJ2-7; 7 nucleotides align to TRBD1. CDR1 and CDR2 from the germline V gene are MNHEY and SMNVEV (reference sequence). V was pared by 7 bases and J by 6 bases, with 12 bases of the junction left unmatched. The CDR3 has 14 residues. DNA of the CDR3: TGTGCCAGCACTCCGACAGGGAAATTTTCCGAGCAGTACTTC. As protein: CASTPTGKFSEQYF.

The chain employs TRBV7-9 and TRBJ1-1; the match to TRBD1 covers 8 bases. CDR3 length: 12 residues. Per the germline V gene, CDR1 is SEHNR and CDR2 is FQNEAQ (reference sequence). With 5 bases clipped from V and 8 bases from J, the junction kept 4 bases outside the gene matches. The chain's CDR3 is CASSRQGREAFF. The CDR3 coding sequence is TGTGCCAGCAGCCGACAGGGGAGAGAAGCTTTCTTT.

The V and J genes are TRBV7-3 and TRBJ2-3; D possibly corresponds to TRBD2 (6 bases). The V and J ends lost 1 base and 4 bases respectively, with 18 bases between them. This CDR3 is built from 17 residues. Germline lookup yields CDR1 SGHTA and CDR2 FQGTGA. CDR3 in amino acids: CASSLIGRGRESDTQYF. CDR3 DNA sequence: TGTGCCAGCAGCTTAATTGGGCGGGGCAGGGAATCAGATACGCAGTATTTT.

The chain combines TRBV2 with TRBJ2-2; D is perhaps TRBD1 (6 bases). Between the trimmed V and J ends, which lost 8 bases and 4 bases, there was a span of 17 bases. The CDR3 extends over 15 amino acids. Germline V gene data show CDR1 as SNHLY and CDR2 as FYNNEI. The CDR3 DNA is TGTGCCAGCGCACAGGGAGATTATTTCACCGGGGAGCTGTTTTTT. It specifies CASAQGDYFTGELFF.

In its sample, this clone ranks as medium-sized. The rearrangement links TRBV6-5 to TRBJ2-3; maybe TRBD2 (5 bases). The CDR3 runs to 14 residues. From germline, CDR1 is MNHEY and CDR2 SVGAGI. The V gene lost 6 bases and the J gene lost 4 bases, with 14 bases spanning the gap. CDR3 bases: TGTGCCAGCAGCCGCACTAGGACGGCAGATACGCAGTATTTT. Its protein is CASSRTRTADTQYF.

This chain uses TRBV19 with TRBJ2-1; 8 positions agree with TRBD2. The germline V gene encodes CDR1 LNHDA and CDR2 SQIVND (reference sequence). This CDR3 contains 15 residues. J gave up 5 bases and V 6 bases, and 9 bases lay outside the gene matches. In DNA, the CDR3 is TGTGCCAGTAGCCCGGGACTAGTTCCCCACAATGAGCAGTTCTTC. It yields the protein CASSPGLVPHNEQFF. The variable domain in full, completed from reference TRBV19 and TRBJ2-1, reads DGGITQSPKYLFRKEGQNVTLSCEQNLNHDAMYWYRQDPGQGLRLIYYSQIVNDFQKGDIAEGYSVSREKKESFPLTVTSAQKNPTAFYLCASSPGLVPHNEQFFGPGTRLTVL.

This clone occurred a few times. The chain links TRBV19 to TRBJ1-1, with 10 bases fitting TRBD1. Trimming took 8 bases from V and 1 from J; bases not matched to a gene: 7. The germline CDR1 and CDR2 sequences are LNHDA and SQIVND (reference sequence). There are 15 residues in the CDR3. The chain's CDR3 is CASYKTGGANTEAFF. The DNA of the CDR3 is TGTGCCAGTTATAAGACAGGGGGCGCGAACACTGAAGCTTTCTTT.

This chain links TRBV27 with TRBJ2-5; D uncertain. There are 16 residues in the CDR3. The germline V gene encodes CDR1 MNHEY and CDR2 SMNVEV (reference sequence). The germline V and J ends were trimmed by 7 bases and 2 bases, with 20 bases remaining between them. This CDR3 reads CASIPRHGSLQETQYF. For the CDR3, the DNA is TGTGCCAGCATCCCCAGGCATGGCAGCCTACAAGAGACCCAGTACTTC.

The chain combines TRBV9 with TRBJ2-3; D gene unclear. Between the trimmed V and J ends, which lost 2 bases and 4 bases, there was a span of 14 bases. The CDR3 has 15 residues. Germline CDR1 is SGDLS and CDR2 is YYNGEE. This CDR3 is CASSVLSQNPDTQYF. In DNA, the CDR3 is TGTGCCAGCAGCGTTCTTTCTCAGAACCCAGATACGCAGTATTTT.

This clone is a singleton in its sample. The genes are TRBV4-3 and TRBJ2-3, with 7 bases that match TRBD1. CDR1 is LGHNA, CDR2 YSLEER, per germline. The CDR3 is 15 residues long. The V and J ends lost 0 bases and 2 bases, in that order; junction bases with no gene match: 2. This chain's CDR3 is CASSQDGTDTDTQYF. In DNA, the CDR3 is TGCGCCAGCAGCCAAGACGGGACAGACACAGATACGCAGTATTTT.

This clone was detected only once. The rearrangement uses TRBV9 and TRBJ2-2, with 15 nucleotides matching TRBD2. The trim removed 2 bases at V and 6 bases at J, leaving 5 bases unmatched. Germline loops: CDR1 SGDLS, CDR2 YYNGEE. The CDR3 is 17 residues long. CDR3 coding DNA: TGTGCCAGCAGCGTCGGACTAGCGGGGGGGTATCCCGGGGAGCTGTTTTTT. It codes for CASSVGLAGGYPGELFF.

The chain joins TRBV18 to TRBJ1-1; 9 bases agree with TRBD1. Germline loops: CDR1 KGHSH, CDR2 LQKENI. With 1 base clipped from V and 1 base from J, the junction kept 10 bases outside the gene matches. This CDR3 has 18 amino acids. This CDR3 is CASSPQETGGVWNTEAFF. DNA of the CDR3: TGTGCCAGCTCACCACAAGAAACAGGGGGCGTATGGAACACTGAAGCTTTCTTT.

This clone was seen a single time. The chain combines TRBV4-3 with TRBJ2-2; TRBD2 agrees at 8 bases. CDR1 is LGHNA, CDR2 YSLEER, per germline. V shed 2 bases and J 0 bases; nucleotides not matched to a gene: 8. The CDR3 is 18 amino acids. CDR3 loop: CASSQLSGTLSNTGELFF. The CDR3 bases are TGCGCCAGCAGCCAACTTAGCGGGACGCTCTCGAACACCGGGGAGCTGTTTTTT.

The chain is built from TRBV10-3 and TRBJ2-7, with D perhaps matching TRBD1 (6 bases). The CDR3 length is 14 residues. Trimming removed 3 bases from V and 3 bases from J, with 12 bases in between. Germline CDR1 and CDR2: ENHRY and SYGVKD. CDR3 nucleotide sequence: TGTGCCATCAGTGATGGACAGCAGAGCTACGAGCAGTACTTC. This codes for CAISDGQQSYEQYF.

This clone appeared a single time. The J gene is TRBJ2-7, the V gene TRBV5-1; 7 bases line up with TRBD1. The CDR3 is 14 amino acids. The germline gives CDR1 SGHRS, CDR2 YFSETQ. Unmatched junction bases numbered 5, after V lost 4 bases and J lost 1 base. The CDR3 loop reads CASSARTGSYEQYF. CDR3 coding DNA: TGCGCCAGCAGCGCTCGGACAGGATCCTACGAGCAGTACTTC.